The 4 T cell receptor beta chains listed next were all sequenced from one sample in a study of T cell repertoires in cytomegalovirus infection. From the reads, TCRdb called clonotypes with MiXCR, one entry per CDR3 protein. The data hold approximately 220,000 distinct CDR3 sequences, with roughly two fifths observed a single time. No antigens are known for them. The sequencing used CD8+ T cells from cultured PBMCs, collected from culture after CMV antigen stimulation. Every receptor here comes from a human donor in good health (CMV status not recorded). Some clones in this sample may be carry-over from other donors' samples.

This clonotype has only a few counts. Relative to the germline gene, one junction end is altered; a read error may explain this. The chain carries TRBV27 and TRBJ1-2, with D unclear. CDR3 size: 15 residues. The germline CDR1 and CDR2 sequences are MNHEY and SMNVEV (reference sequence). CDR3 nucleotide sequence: TGTGCCAGTAGTTCTAATCAGTGGCATAAATATGGCTACACCTTC. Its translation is CASSSNQWHKYGYTF.

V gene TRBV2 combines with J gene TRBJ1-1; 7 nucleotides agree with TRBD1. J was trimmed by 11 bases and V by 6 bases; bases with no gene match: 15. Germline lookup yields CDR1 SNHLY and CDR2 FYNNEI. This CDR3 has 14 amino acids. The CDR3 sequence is CASRGNRGGGDAFF. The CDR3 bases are TGTGCCAGCAGGGGAAACAGGGGCGGTGGGGATGCTTTCTTT.

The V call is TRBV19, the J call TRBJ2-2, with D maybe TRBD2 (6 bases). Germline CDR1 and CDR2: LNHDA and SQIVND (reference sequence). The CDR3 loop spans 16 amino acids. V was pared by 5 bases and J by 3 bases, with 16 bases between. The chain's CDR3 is CASSPERAPYTGELFF. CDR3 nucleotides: TGTGCCAGTAGTCCGGAGCGGGCCCCCTACACCGGGGAGCTGTTTTTT.

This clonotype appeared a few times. CDR3 sequence reads: CASSLDPANPYEQYF. The CDR3 bases are TGTGCCAGCAGCTTAGATCCCGCTAACCCCTACGAGCAGTACTTC. The rearrangement joins TRBV7-8 to TRBJ2-7; D unresolved. Trimming took 1 base from V and 2 from J, leaving 12 bases between them. CDR1 SGHVS and CDR2 FQNEAQ come from the germline V gene. The CDR3 has 15 residues.